This entry concerns a single T cell receptor beta chain. The iRepertoire nested amplicon-rescue multiplex PCR amplified TCR alpha and beta CDR3s from RNA. MiXCR, run by TCRdb on the multiplex PCR reads, gives a single entry per CDR3 protein. The data hold about 140,000 distinct CDR3 sequences, with 35% to 50% observed a single time. Losses at the gene ends were 3 bases for V and 2 bases for J; bases not matched to a gene: 7. This CDR3 comprises 16 residues. Germline CDR1 reads MNHNS; CDR2 reads SASEGT. This record belongs to a study of glioma-infiltrating T cells. Sequenced sample: glioma tissue, nonneoplastic brain tissue, or PBMCs (not recorded which). The sequence derives from a human donor with low-grade glioma or glioblastoma, undergoing nonglioma brain surgery, or in good health (not recorded which). The chain has TRBV6-1 and TRBJ2-5, with TRBD1 matching over 9 bases. The CDR3 DNA reads as TGTGCCAGCAGTGATCCGGGACAGGGCACTCAAGAGACCCAGTACTTC. Its translation is CASSDPGQGTQETQYF.